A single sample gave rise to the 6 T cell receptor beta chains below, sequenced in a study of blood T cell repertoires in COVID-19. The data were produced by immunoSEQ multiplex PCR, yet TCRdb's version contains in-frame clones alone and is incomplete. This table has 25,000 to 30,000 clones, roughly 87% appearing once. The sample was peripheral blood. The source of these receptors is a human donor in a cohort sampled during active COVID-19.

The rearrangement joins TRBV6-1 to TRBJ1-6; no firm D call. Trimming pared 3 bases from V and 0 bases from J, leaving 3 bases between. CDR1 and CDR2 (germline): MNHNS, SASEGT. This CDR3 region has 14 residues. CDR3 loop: CASSDGSYNSPLHF. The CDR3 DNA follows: TGTGCCAGCAGTGACGGCTCCTATAATTCACCCCTCCACTTT.

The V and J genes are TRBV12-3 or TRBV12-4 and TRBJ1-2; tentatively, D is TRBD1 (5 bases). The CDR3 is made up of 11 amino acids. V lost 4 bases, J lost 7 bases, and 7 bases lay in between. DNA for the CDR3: TGTGCCAGCAGTTCAGGGCCTGGCTACACCTTC. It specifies CASSSGPGYTF.

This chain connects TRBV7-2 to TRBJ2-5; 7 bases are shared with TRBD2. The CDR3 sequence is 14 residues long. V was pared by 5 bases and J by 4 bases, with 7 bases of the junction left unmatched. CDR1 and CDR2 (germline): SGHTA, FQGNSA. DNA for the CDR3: TGTGCCAGCAGCCCCATGGGGGGGGGAGAGACCCAGTACTTC. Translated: CASSPMGGGETQYF.

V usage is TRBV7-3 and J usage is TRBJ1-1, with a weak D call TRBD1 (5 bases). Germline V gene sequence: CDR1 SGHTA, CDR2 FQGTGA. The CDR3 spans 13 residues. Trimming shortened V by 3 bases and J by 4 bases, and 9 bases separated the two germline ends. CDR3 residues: CASSLGGVTEAFF. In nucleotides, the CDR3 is TGTGCCAGCAGCTTGGGGGGAGTCACTGAAGCTTTCTTT.

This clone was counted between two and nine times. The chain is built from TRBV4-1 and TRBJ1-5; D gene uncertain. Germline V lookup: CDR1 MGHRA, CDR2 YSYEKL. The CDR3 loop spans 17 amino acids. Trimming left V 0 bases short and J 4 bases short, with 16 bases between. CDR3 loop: CASSQDFQAGDNQPQHF. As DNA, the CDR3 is TGCGCCAGCAGCCAAGATTTTCAGGCCGGGGATAATCAGCCCCAGCATTTT.

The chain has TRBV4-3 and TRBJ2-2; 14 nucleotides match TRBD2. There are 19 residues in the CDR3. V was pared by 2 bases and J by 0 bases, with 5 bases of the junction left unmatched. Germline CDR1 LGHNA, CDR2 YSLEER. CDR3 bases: TGCGCCAGCAGCCAACCGACTAGCGGGGGGGCCGCGAACACCGGGGAGCTGTTTTTT. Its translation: CASSQPTSGGAANTGELFF.